The clone carrying this T cell receptor (beta chain) appeared a few times. The sample belongs to a study of blood T cell repertoires in COVID-19. On the study more broadly: The origin of the acute and convalescent COVID-19 samples was the United States, Italy and Spain. T cells, B-cell-depleted T cells, or PBMCs supplied cDNA or gDNA.

There are 16 residues in the CDR3. The V and J ends lost 8 bases and 2 bases, in that order; junction bases with no gene match: 10. CDR1 is MRHNA, CDR2 SNTAGT, per germline. Some clones are missing from TCRdb's copy, which holds only in-frame ones; the method was immunoSEQ multiplex PCR. The table includes 100,000 to 130,000 clones, 70% to 90% detected once. The specimen was peripheral blood. The receptor was isolated from a man aged 35-49 years with active or convalescent COVID-19. V and J are TRBV6-4 and TRBJ2-3; 10 bases line up with TRBD2. The CDR3 reads CASRPSGLAPTDTQYF. CDR3 coding DNA: TGTGCCAGCCGACCCTCGGGACTAGCGCCCACAGATACGCAGTATTTT.